Listed here are 4 T cell receptor beta chains from one sample, sequenced in a study of blood T cells in healthy people across ages. The second PCR ran about 6 to 11 cycles with a sample-barcoded 5' primer and J-beta primers. TCRdb called the 5' RACE reads again in MiXCR, with one record for every CDR3 protein. This table holds about 1.8 million distinct CDR3 sequences, about 50% found once. The sequencing sample was made of blood. These receptors were collected from a woman aged 40 to 50 in good health.

The chain is built from TRBV30 and TRBJ1-2; possibly TRBD1 for D (6 bases). Trimming removed 4 bases at V and 7 bases at J, with 19 bases between. Germline CDR1 GTSNPN, CDR2 SVGIG (reference sequence). CDR3 length equals 14 residues. The CDR3 sequence is CAWKTRTALGGYTF. CDR3 nucleotides: TGTGCCTGGAAAACTCGGACAGCCTTAGGTGGCTACACCTTC. The variable domain in full, completed from reference TRBV30 and TRBJ1-2, reads SQTIHQWPATLVQPVGSPLSLECTVEGTSNPNLYWYRQAAGRGLQLLFYSVGIGQISSEVPQNLSASRPQDRQFILSSKKLLLSDSGFYLCAWKTRTALGGYTFGSGTRLTVV.

This clonotype was picked up a small number of times. V usage is TRBV6-2 or TRBV6-3 and J usage is TRBJ2-5; D is perhaps TRBD1 (5 bases). The V and J ends lost 5 bases and 5 bases respectively, with 18 bases between them. Germline CDR1 and CDR2: MNHEY and SVGEGT. This CDR3 has 15 residues. CDR3 protein: CASSGNQGYRETQYF. CDR3 in DNA: TGTGCCAGCAGTGGCAACCAGGGATATCGGGAGACCCAGTACTTC.

The rearrangement links TRBV28 to TRBJ1-1, with TRBD1 matching over 8 bases. The V segment lost 2 bases and the J segment 1 base; nucleotides outside the gene matches: 3. Germline lookup yields CDR1 MDHEN and CDR2 SYDVKM. CDR3 size: 15 residues. The CDR3 sequence: CASSLGDRKNTEAFF. For the CDR3, the DNA is TGTGCCAGCAGTTTAGGGGACAGGAAGAACACTGAAGCTTTCTTT.

Comments on this clonotype: At one end, the junction sequence differs from germline, possibly due to a read error. The chain employs TRBV5-1 and TRBJ2-3; D possibly corresponds to TRBD2 (6 bases). CDR3 length equals 17 residues. From germline, CDR1 is SGHRS and CDR2 YFSETQ. DNA of the CDR3: TGCGCCAGCAACTTGGAGGGCAGCGCGGGGCGCACAGATACGCAGTATTTT. It specifies CASNLEGSAGRTDTQYF.